One sample yielded the 15 T cell receptor beta chains listed below, sequenced in a study of identical twins. TCRdb re-called the 5' RACE reads with MiXCR, one entry per CDR3 protein. This table has some 96,000 distinct CDR3 sequences, about 6.1% appearing once. Specimen: memory T cells sorted from blood. These receptors all come from a woman in her fifties or sixties in good health.

This clonotype was picked up many times. The chain employs TRBV20-1 and TRBJ2-3; TRBD2 matches at 7 bases. V lost 5 bases to trimming and J lost 2 bases; unmatched junction nucleotides: 10. CDR1 is DFQATT and CDR2 is SNEGSKA in the germline V gene (reference sequence). The CDR3 is 15 amino acids. The DNA of the CDR3 is TGCAGTGCTGCCACCCGACTAGCTTTCACAGATACGCAGTATTTT. Translation gives CSAATRLAFTDTQYF.

This clonotype was recorded at least ten times. The chain uses TRBV5-1 and TRBJ2-1, with 8 bases matching TRBD1. This CDR3 comprises 15 residues. V lost 4 bases to trimming and J lost 1 base; unmatched junction nucleotides: 4. Looked up from germline, CDR1 is SGHRS and CDR2 is YFSETQ. Here the CDR3 reads CASSRGQGSYNEQFF. The DNA of the CDR3 is TGCGCCAGCAGCCGAGGACAGGGTTCCTACAATGAGCAGTTCTTC. Supplemented by reference TRBV5-1 and TRBJ2-1, the full variable domain reads KAGVTQTPRYLIKTRGQQVTLSCSPISGHRSVSWYQQTPGQGLQFLFEYFSETQRNKGNFPGRFSGRQFSNSRSEMNVSTLELGDSALYLCASSRGQGSYNEQFFGPGTRLTVL.

Many counts were recorded for this clonotype. The chain carries TRBV5-1 and TRBJ2-1, with D possibly matching TRBD2 (6 bases). Deletions cut 4 bases from V and 9 bases from J, with 11 bases between. The V gene's germline CDR1 is SGHRS and CDR2 YFSETQ. The CDR3 sequence is 12 residues long. CDR3 sequence (DNA): TGCGCCAGCAGCGCGGGACGGAGTGAGCAGTTCTTC. Translated, it gives CASSAGRSEQFF.

This clonotype has a count of ten or more. This chain connects TRBV7-9 to TRBJ1-1; 7 positions agree with TRBD1. V lost 3 bases, J lost 11 bases, and 6 bases stayed unmatched. From germline, CDR1 is SEHNR and CDR2 FQNEAQ (reference sequence). The CDR3 contains 12 residues. CDR3 amino acids: CASSFGQDEAFF. The CDR3 bases are TGTGCCAGCAGCTTTGGACAGGATGAGGCTTTCTTT.

This clonotype showed up many times. V usage is TRBV5-1 and J usage is TRBJ1-2, with D possibly matching TRBD1 (6 bases). Trimming removed 0 bases at V and 4 bases at J, with 10 bases between. In germline, CDR1 is SGHRS, CDR2 YFSETQ. This CDR3 has 14 residues. CDR3 in amino acids: CASSLAEGGYGYTF. CDR3 bases: TGCGCCAGCAGCTTGGCCGAGGGGGGCTATGGCTACACCTTC. The full variable domain, with the rest looked up from reference TRBV5-1 and TRBJ1-2, is KAGVTQTPRYLIKTRGQQVTLSCSPISGHRSVSWYQQTPGQGLQFLFEYFSETQRNKGNFPGRFSGRQFSNSRSEMNVSTLELGDSALYLCASSLAEGGYGYTFGSGTRLTVV.

This clonotype was detected only a few times. V gene TRBV2 combines with J gene TRBJ2-1; D unclear. V dropped 3 bases and J dropped 7 bases, with 7 bases sitting between them. The CDR3 is 12 residues long. CDR1 is SNHLY, CDR2 FYNNEI, per germline. The CDR3 sequence is CASSEIRNEQFF. The CDR3 DNA follows: TGTGCCAGCAGTGAGATACGGAATGAGCAGTTCTTC.

Many counts were recorded for this clonotype. This chain connects TRBV7-9 to TRBJ2-1; tentatively, D is TRBD2 (6 bases). Trimming removed 8 bases at V and 4 bases at J, with 15 bases between. Germline CDR1 and CDR2: SEHNR and FQNEAQ (reference sequence). CDR3 size: 14 residues. The DNA for the CDR3 is TGTGCCAGCCTCTGGCGGGATGGATACAATGAGCAGTTCTTC. It translates to CASLWRDGYNEQFF.

This clonotype showed up many times. The CDR3 DNA follows: TGCGCCAGCACCCTAGCGCGGAGCTCCTACAATGAGCAGTTCTTC. Protein: CASTLARSSYNEQFF. This chain connects TRBV5-1 to TRBJ2-1; possible D gene TRBD2, 6 bases. Germline lookup yields CDR1 SGHRS and CDR2 YFSETQ. V was shortened by 6 bases and J by 0 bases, with 13 bases between the two germline ends. The CDR3 contains 15 residues.

This clonotype was observed many times. V and J are TRBV20-1 and TRBJ2-5; 9 nucleotides match TRBD1. Trimming cost V 5 bases and J 4 bases; bases outside gene matches: 11. This CDR3 spans 15 amino acids. From germline, CDR1 is DFQATT and CDR2 SNEGSKA (reference sequence). CDR3 loop: CSALQPGTGLETQYF. CDR3 DNA sequence: TGCAGTGCTCTTCAGCCCGGGACAGGGTTAGAGACCCAGTACTTC.

Remarks on this clonotype: Since a much larger clone is just one base distant, this may be a read error. The chain links TRBV12-3 or TRBV12-4 to TRBJ1-3; a possible D gene is TRBD1 (6 bases). Trimming shortened V by 6 bases and J by 4 bases, and 13 bases separated the two germline ends. The CDR3 has 14 amino acids. CDR3 amino acids: CASRSGQIGNTIYF. The CDR3, as DNA: TGTGCCAGCAGAAGCGGACAGATCGGAAACACCATATATTTT.

The V gene is TRBV27, the J gene TRBJ2-1; D is perhaps TRBD2 (6 bases). The CDR3 loop spans 18 amino acids. Germline-derived CDR1 and CDR2 are MNHEY and SMNVEV (reference sequence). V was clipped by 3 bases and J by 0 bases, with 18 bases between them. This CDR3 reads CASSFLTSRIRSYNEQFF. The CDR3 DNA sequence: TGTGCCAGCAGTTTCCTAACTAGCCGAATCCGCTCCTACAATGAGCAGTTCTTC.

There are many counts of this clonotype. The V gene is TRBV7-2, the J gene TRBJ1-5; D call uncertain. The CDR3 length is 14 residues. In germline, CDR1 is SGHTA, CDR2 FQGNSA. V lost 5 bases, J lost 2 bases, and 10 bases lay in between. CDR3 residues: CASSPGAGNQPQHF. The CDR3 DNA follows: TGTGCCAGCAGCCCCGGTGCCGGCAATCAGCCCCAGCATTTT.

This clonotype was counted many times. CDR3: CASSELGGSFNYGYTF. The DNA of the CDR3 is TGTGCCAGCAGTGAATTGGGGGGTTCCTTTAACTATGGCTACACCTTC. This chain joins TRBV2 and TRBJ1-2, with D possibly matching TRBD1 (5 bases). V lost 2 bases and J 1 base, leaving 14 bases between the germline ends. CDR3 length: 16 residues. CDR1 is SNHLY and CDR2 is FYNNEI in the germline V gene.

The CDR3 spells CASSVSSGGETQYF. In nucleotides, the CDR3 is TGTGCCAGCAGCGTTAGCTCGGGGGGGGAGACCCAGTACTTC. J is TRBJ2-5 and V is TRBV7-6; 8 nucleotides align to TRBD2. The ends lost 5 bases at V and 5 bases at J; junction bases unmatched: 7. From germline, CDR1 is SGHVS and CDR2 FNYEAQ. The CDR3 totals 14 residues.

This clonotype was counted ten times or more. The CDR3 sequence: CASSYTTYNEQFF. In DNA form, the CDR3 reads TGTGCCAGCAGTTACACAACCTACAATGAGCAGTTCTTC. This chain uses TRBV6-2 or TRBV6-3 with TRBJ2-1; D gene ambiguous. CDR1 is MNHEY, CDR2 SVGEGT, per germline. The CDR3 is made up of 13 amino acids. Trimming shortened V by 2 bases and J by 2 bases, and 4 bases separated the two germline ends.